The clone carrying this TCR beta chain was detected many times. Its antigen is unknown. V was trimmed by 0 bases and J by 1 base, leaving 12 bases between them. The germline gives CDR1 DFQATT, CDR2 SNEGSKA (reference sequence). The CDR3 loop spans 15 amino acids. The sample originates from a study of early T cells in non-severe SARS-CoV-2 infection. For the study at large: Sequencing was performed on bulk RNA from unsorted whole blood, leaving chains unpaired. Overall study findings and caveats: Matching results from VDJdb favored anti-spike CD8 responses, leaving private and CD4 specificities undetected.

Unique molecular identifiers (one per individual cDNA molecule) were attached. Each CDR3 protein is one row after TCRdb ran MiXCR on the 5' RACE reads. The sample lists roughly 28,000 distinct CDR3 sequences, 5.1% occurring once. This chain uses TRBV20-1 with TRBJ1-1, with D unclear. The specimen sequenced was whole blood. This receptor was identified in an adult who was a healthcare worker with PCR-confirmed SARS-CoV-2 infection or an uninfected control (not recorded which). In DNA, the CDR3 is TGCAGTGCTAGAGATCGAGTCAGGACGAACACTGAAGCTTTCTTT. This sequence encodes CSARDRVRTNTEAFF.